Below, 2 T cell receptor beta chains from the same sample are listed, as sequenced in a study of regulatory T cells in long-lasting Graves disease. Researchers made TCR beta libraries by using iRepertoire HTBI primers and running Arm-PCR on CDR3 regions. From the multiplex PCR reads, TCRdb called clonotypes with MiXCR, one entry per CDR3 protein. The profile shows about 530,000 distinct CDR3 sequences, about 16% of them singletons. Specified time point: newly diagnosed GD, antithyroid drugs for less than 3 months. Construction of the TCR library relied on RNA isolated from PBMCs. Another study also made use of these data, one on T cells in Graves' hyperthyroidism and ophthalmopathy.

The specimen was peripheral blood mononuclear cells (PBMCs), collected at new diagnosis, from a patient treated with antithyroid drugs. These receptors were taken from a woman in her forties or fifties with Graves disease.

The J gene is TRBJ2-3, the V gene TRBV20-1; 9 nucleotides agree with TRBD2. Unmatched junction bases numbered 7, after V lost 0 bases and J lost 0 bases. Germline CDR1 and CDR2: DFQATT and SNEGSKA (reference sequence). This CDR3 contains 17 residues. CDR3 sequence: CSARDPLAGSSTDTQYF. The CDR3, as DNA: TGCAGTGCTAGAGATCCGCTAGCGGGGTCTAGCACAGATACGCAGTATTTT.

This rearrangement joins TRBV5-6 to TRBJ1-5; D not certain. V lost 4 bases to trimming and J lost 2 bases, with 13 bases between them. CDR3 length: 15 amino acids. Germline V lookup: CDR1 SGHDT, CDR2 YYEEEE. The CDR3 nucleotides read TGTGCCAGCAGCCAGCGAACCAGTGGCAATCAGCCCCAGCATTTT. Protein sequence: CASSQRTSGNQPQHF.